Listed below are T cell receptor beta chains from one sample, sequenced in a study of blood T cell repertoires in COVID-19. The data were produced by immunoSEQ multiplex PCR, yet TCRdb's version contains in-frame clones alone and is incomplete. The sample has some 260,000 clones, around 83% seen once. Sequenced: peripheral blood. The receptors come from an elderly man with acute or convalescent COVID-19. The CDR3 runs from the conserved cysteine through the conserved F or W. The D gene is left open where the match is weak. Size tells how often a clone was seen (once, few, many) or the class of an expanded clone, and some rows leave it out.

CDR3 protein: CASTKSPGTGGFQYF; CDR3 DNA: TGTGCCAGCACCAAATCACCCGGGACAGGGGGCTTTCAGTACTTC; clone size: -; V gene: TRBV27; J gene: TRBJ2-4; D gene: TRBD1
CDR3 protein: CASSIPAAASNQPQHF; CDR3 DNA: TGTGCCAGTAGTATACCGGCGGCGGCGAGCAATCAGCCCCAGCATTTT; clone size: -; V gene: TRBV19; J gene: TRBJ1-5; D gene: -
CDR3 protein: CASSLLAGGIGYHNEQFF; CDR3 DNA: TGTGCCAGCAGCTTGCTAGCGGGAGGAATTGGATACCACAATGAGCAGTTCTTC; clone size: -; V gene: TRBV5-6; J gene: TRBJ2-1; D gene: TRBD2
CDR3 protein: CASSTGQLYSNQPQHF; CDR3 DNA: TGTGCCAGTAGTACGGGACAGTTGTATAGCAATCAGCCCCAGCATTTT; clone size: -; V gene: TRBV19; J gene: TRBJ1-5; D gene: TRBD1
CDR3 protein: CSAALGAGEKLFF; CDR3 DNA: TGCAGCGCTGCGTTGGGGGCTGGGGAAAAACTGTTTTTT; clone size: -; V gene: TRBV29-1; J gene: TRBJ1-4; D gene: -
CDR3 protein: CASRPTGPRSPLHF; CDR3 DNA: TGCGCCAGCAGACCGACAGGCCCCAGATCACCCCTCCACTTT; clone size: few; V gene: TRBV10-2; J gene: TRBJ1-6; D gene: -
CDR3 protein: CASSFRGEQFF; CDR3 DNA: TGTGCCAGCAGCTTCAGGGGTGAGCAGTTCTTC; clone size: -; V gene: TRBV7-9; J gene: TRBJ2-1; D gene: -
CDR3 protein: CASSQVGQGDSPLHF; CDR3 DNA: TGTGCCAGCAGCCAAGTGGGACAGGGGGATTCACCCCTCCACTTT; clone size: -; V gene: TRBV14; J gene: TRBJ1-6; D gene: TRBD1
CDR3 protein: CASSPRGQGVLNTEAFF; CDR3 DNA: TGTGCCAGCTCACCTAGGGGACAGGGGGTGCTGAACACTGAAGCTTTCTTT; clone size: -; V gene: TRBV18; J gene: TRBJ1-1; D gene: TRBD1
CDR3 protein: CASSITPGDTQYF; CDR3 DNA: TGTGCCAGTAGTATCACTCCAGGGGACACGCAGTATTTT; clone size: -; V gene: TRBV19; J gene: TRBJ2-3; D gene: -
CDR3 protein: CASSYGTSGRLSEQFF; CDR3 DNA: TGTGCCAGCAGTTACGGGACTAGCGGGAGGCTCTCGGAGCAGTTCTTC; clone size: -; V gene: TRBV6-5; J gene: TRBJ2-1; D gene: TRBD2
CDR3 protein: CASSVRVGQPQHF; CDR3 DNA: TGTGCCAGCAGTGTCAGGGTCGGGCAGCCCCAGCATTTT; clone size: -; V gene: TRBV28; J gene: TRBJ1-5; D gene: -
CDR3 protein: CASSLASGGGKTQYF; CDR3 DNA: TGCGCCAGCAGCTTGGCAAGTGGAGGGGGCAAGACCCAGTACTTC; clone size: -; V gene: TRBV5-1; J gene: TRBJ2-5; D gene: -
CDR3 protein: CASSSSYEQYF; CDR3 DNA: TGTGCCAGCAGCTCTTCCTACGAGCAGTACTTC; clone size: -; V gene: TRBV5-6; J gene: TRBJ2-7; D gene: -
CDR3 protein: CASRLDTEAFF; CDR3 DNA: TGTGCCAGCAGACTCGACACTGAAGCTTTCTTT; clone size: -; V gene: TRBV12-3/TRBV12-4; J gene: TRBJ1-1; D gene: -
CDR3 protein: CASSLGLGVSWEAFF; CDR3 DNA: TGTGCCAGCAGCTTGGGGTTAGGGGTGAGCTGGGAAGCTTTCTTT; clone size: -; V gene: TRBV5-4; J gene: TRBJ1-1; D gene: -
CDR3 protein: CASSKERQLFSSYNSPLHF; CDR3 DNA: TGTGCCAGCAGCAAAGAACGACAGCTTTTCAGCTCCTATAATTCACCCCTCCACTTT; clone size: -; V gene: TRBV21-1; J gene: TRBJ1-6; D gene: -
CDR3 protein: CASSEAGARDTQYF; CDR3 DNA: TGTGCCAGCAGTGAAGCGGGGGCAAGGGATACGCAGTATTTT; clone size: -; V gene: TRBV6-1; J gene: TRBJ2-3; D gene: -
CDR3 protein: CASSYSRWSDGYTF; CDR3 DNA: TGTGCCAGCAGTTACTCGAGGTGGTCGGATGGCTACACCTTC; clone size: -; V gene: TRBV6-5; J gene: TRBJ1-2; D gene: -
CDR3 protein: CASSVLAGADTQYF; CDR3 DNA: TGCGCCAGCAGTGTACTAGCGGGGGCAGATACGCAGTATTTT; clone size: -; V gene: TRBV10-2; J gene: TRBJ2-3; D gene: TRBD2
CDR3 protein: CASSLSAGRSNQPQHF; CDR3 DNA: TGTGCCAGCAGTTTATCGGCAGGGAGGAGCAATCAGCCCCAGCATTTT; clone size: -; V gene: TRBV28; J gene: TRBJ1-5; D gene: -
CDR3 protein: CATSDSGTGIGDTQYF; CDR3 DNA: TGTGCCACCAGTGATTCCGGGACAGGGATTGGAGATACGCAGTATTTT; clone size: once; V gene: TRBV24-1; J gene: TRBJ2-3; D gene: TRBD1
CDR3 protein: CASSPPGGPPMNTEAFF; CDR3 DNA: TGTGCCAGCTCACCACCGGGGGGACCCCCTATGAACACTGAAGCTTTCTTT; clone size: -; V gene: TRBV18; J gene: TRBJ1-1; D gene: -
CDR3 protein: CAWSAGTGVNEQFF; CDR3 DNA: TGTGCCTGGAGTGCCGGGACAGGGGTGAATGAGCAGTTCTTC; clone size: -; V gene: TRBV30; J gene: TRBJ2-1; D gene: TRBD1
CDR3 protein: CASSLLRRFQETQYF; CDR3 DNA: TGTGCCAGCAGCCTTCTCCGGCGGTTCCAAGAGACCCAGTACTTC; clone size: -; V gene: TRBV5-5; J gene: TRBJ2-5; D gene: -
CDR3 protein: CSAGTGGGANVLTF; CDR3 DNA: TGCAGCGCCGGGACAGGGGGAGGGGCCAACGTCCTGACTTTC; clone size: -; V gene: TRBV29-1; J gene: TRBJ2-6; D gene: TRBD1
CDR3 protein: CASSLGPSAEELFF; CDR3 DNA: TGTGCCAGCAGCTTAGGTCCTAGCGCCGAGGAGCTGTTTTTT; clone size: -; V gene: TRBV11-2; J gene: TRBJ2-2; D gene: -
CDR3 protein: CASSVGNSGNTIYF; CDR3 DNA: TGTGCCAGCAGCGTCGGGAACTCTGGAAACACCATATATTTT; clone size: -; V gene: TRBV6-5; J gene: TRBJ1-3; D gene: -
CDR3 protein: CASQTTMVQPQHF; CDR3 DNA: TGTGCCAGTCAGACAACCATGGTCCAGCCCCAGCATTTT; clone size: -; V gene: TRBV28; J gene: TRBJ1-5; D gene: -
CDR3 protein: CAWSEGAGGSYEQYF; CDR3 DNA: TGTGCCTGGAGTGAGGGGGCGGGAGGGTCCTACGAGCAGTACTTC; clone size: -; V gene: TRBV30; J gene: TRBJ2-7; D gene: TRBD2
CDR3 protein: CASSGVRGTNEKLFF; CDR3 DNA: TGTGCCAGCAGTGGGGTCAGGGGAACTAATGAAAAACTGTTTTTT; clone size: -; V gene: TRBV2; J gene: TRBJ1-4; D gene: -
CDR3 protein: CASRQGPSSYNSPLHF; CDR3 DNA: TGTGCCAGCCGACAGGGGCCAAGCTCCTATAATTCACCCCTCCACTTT; clone size: -; V gene: TRBV3-1/TRBV3-2; J gene: TRBJ1-6; D gene: TRBD1
CDR3 protein: CASSALQGPREKLFF; CDR3 DNA: TGTGCCAGCAGTGCCTTACAGGGGCCAAGGGAAAAACTGTTTTTT; clone size: -; V gene: TRBV25-1; J gene: TRBJ1-4; D gene: TRBD1
CDR3 protein: CASSVDSWNQPQHF; CDR3 DNA: TGCGCCAGCAGTGTCGACAGCTGGAATCAGCCCCAGCATTTT; clone size: -; V gene: TRBV10-2; J gene: TRBJ1-5; D gene: -
CDR3 protein: CASSLGTKLNTEAFF; CDR3 DNA: TGTGCCAGCAGTTTGGGGACAAAACTGAACACTGAAGCTTTCTTT; clone size: -; V gene: TRBV27; J gene: TRBJ1-1; D gene: -
CDR3 protein: CASSDLRREQYF; CDR3 DNA: TGCGCCAGCAGTGACTTGAGGCGGGAGCAGTACTTC; clone size: -; V gene: TRBV10-2; J gene: TRBJ2-7; D gene: -
CDR3 protein: CASSSNPGQVGTEAFF; CDR3 DNA: TGTGCCAGCAGTTCTAACCCGGGACAAGTGGGGACTGAAGCTTTCTTT; clone size: -; V gene: TRBV6-5; J gene: TRBJ1-1; D gene: -